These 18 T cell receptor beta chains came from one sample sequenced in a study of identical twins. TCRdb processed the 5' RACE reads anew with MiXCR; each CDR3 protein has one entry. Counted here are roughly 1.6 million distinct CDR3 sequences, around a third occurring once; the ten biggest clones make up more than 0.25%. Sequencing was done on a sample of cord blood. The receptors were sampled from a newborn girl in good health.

The CDR3 loop is CASSQDSGRNEQFF. For the CDR3, the DNA is TGTGCCAGCAGCCAAGATTCTGGGCGCAATGAGCAGTTCTTC. The genes are TRBV4-2 and TRBJ2-1, with D hard to call. Looked up from germline, CDR1 is LGHNA and CDR2 is YNFKEQ. The CDR3 is made up of 14 amino acids. V was cut by 0 bases and J by 6 bases, with 9 bases left in between.

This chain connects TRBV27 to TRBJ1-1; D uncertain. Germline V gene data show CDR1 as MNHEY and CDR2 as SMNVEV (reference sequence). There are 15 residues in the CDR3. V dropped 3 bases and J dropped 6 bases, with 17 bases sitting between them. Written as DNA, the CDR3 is TGTGCCAGCAGTTTGGGTCTCGATTTCCTAGCTGAAGCTTTCTTT. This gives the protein CASSLGLDFLAEAFF.

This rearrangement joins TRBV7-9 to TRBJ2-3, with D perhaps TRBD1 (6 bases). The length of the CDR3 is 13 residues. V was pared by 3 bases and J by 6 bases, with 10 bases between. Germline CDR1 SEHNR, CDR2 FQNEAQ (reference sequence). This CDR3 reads CASSFGQGDTQYF. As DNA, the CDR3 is TGTGCCAGCAGCTTTGGCCAGGGGGATACGCAGTATTTT.

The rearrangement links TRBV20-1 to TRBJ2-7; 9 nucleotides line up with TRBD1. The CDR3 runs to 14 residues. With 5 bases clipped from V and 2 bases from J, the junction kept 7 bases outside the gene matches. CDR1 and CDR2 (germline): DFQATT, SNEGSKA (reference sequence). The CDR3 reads CSAARDRVPYEQYF. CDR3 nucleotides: TGCAGTGCTGCCCGGGACAGGGTCCCCTACGAGCAGTACTTC.

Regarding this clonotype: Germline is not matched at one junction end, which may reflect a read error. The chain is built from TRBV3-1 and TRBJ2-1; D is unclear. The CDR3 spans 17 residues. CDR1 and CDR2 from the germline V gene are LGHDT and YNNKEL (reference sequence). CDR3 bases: TGTGCCAGCAGCCAAGATCTTGGCCTGAGCTCCCACAATGAGCAGTTCTTC. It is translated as CASSQDLGLSSHNEQFF.

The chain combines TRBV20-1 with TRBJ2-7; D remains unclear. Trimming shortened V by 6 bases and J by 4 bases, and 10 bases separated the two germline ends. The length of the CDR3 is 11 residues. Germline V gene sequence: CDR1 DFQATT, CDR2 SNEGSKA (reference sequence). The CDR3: CSAASVYEQYF. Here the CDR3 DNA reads TGCAGTGCGGCCTCTGTGTACGAGCAGTACTTC.

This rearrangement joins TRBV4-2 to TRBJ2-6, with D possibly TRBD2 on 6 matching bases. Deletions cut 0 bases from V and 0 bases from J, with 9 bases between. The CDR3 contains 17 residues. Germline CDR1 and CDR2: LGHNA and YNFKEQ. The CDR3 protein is CASSQDGTSSGANVLTF. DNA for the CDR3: TGTGCCAGCAGCCAAGATGGGACTTCCTCTGGGGCCAACGTCCTGACTTTC.

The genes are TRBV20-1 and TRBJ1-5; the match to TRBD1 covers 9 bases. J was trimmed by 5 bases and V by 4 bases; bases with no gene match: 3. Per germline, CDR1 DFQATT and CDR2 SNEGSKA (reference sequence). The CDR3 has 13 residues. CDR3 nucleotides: TGCAGTGCTACGACAGGGGGGGATCAGCCCCAGCATTTT. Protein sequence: CSATTGGDQPQHF.

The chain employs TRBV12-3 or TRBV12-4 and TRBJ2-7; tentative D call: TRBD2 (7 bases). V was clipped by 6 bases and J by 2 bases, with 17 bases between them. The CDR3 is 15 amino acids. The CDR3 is CASSLGGQLPYEQYF. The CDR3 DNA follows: TGTGCCAGCAGCCTGGGGGGGCAACTACCCTACGAGCAGTACTTC.

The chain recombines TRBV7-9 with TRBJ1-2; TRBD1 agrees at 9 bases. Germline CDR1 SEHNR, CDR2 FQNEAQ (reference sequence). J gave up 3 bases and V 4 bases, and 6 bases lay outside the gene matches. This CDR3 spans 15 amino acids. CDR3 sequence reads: CASSSTGGAYYGYTF. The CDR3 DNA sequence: TGTGCCAGCAGCTCTACAGGGGGCGCTTACTATGGCTACACCTTC.

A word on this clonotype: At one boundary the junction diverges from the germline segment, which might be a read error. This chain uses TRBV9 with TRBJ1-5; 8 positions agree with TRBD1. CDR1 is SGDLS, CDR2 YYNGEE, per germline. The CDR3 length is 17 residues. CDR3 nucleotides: TGTGCCAGCAGCGTAGGGGACAGGCCCTTTAGCAATCAGCCCCACCATTTT. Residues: CASSVGDRPFSNQPHHF.

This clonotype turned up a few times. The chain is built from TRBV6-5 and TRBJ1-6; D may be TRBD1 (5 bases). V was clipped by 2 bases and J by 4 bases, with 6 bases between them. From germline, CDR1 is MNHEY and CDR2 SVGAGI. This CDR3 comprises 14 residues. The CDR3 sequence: CASSYKGYNSPLHF. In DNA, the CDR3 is TGTGCCAGCAGTTACAAGGGGTATAATTCACCCCTCCACTTT.

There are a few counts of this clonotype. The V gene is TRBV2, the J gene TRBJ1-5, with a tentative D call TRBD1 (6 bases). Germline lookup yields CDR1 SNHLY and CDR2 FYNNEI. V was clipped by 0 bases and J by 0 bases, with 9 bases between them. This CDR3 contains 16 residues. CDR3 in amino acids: CASSEAQGYSNQPQHF. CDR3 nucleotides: TGTGCCAGCAGTGAAGCCCAGGGGTATAGCAATCAGCCCCAGCATTTT.

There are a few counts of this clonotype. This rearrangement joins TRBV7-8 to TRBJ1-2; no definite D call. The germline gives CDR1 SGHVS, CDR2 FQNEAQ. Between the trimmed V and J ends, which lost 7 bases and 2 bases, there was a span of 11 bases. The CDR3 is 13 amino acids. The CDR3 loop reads CASTLGPNYGYTF. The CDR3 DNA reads TGTGCCAGCACCCTCGGACCAAACTATGGCTACACCTTC.

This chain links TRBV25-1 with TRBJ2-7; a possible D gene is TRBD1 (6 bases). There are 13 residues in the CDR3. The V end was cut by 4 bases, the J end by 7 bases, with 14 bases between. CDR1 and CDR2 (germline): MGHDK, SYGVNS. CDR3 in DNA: TGTGCCAGCAGTGGGGGGACAATCTTTGAGCAGTACTTC. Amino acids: CASSGGTIFEQYF.

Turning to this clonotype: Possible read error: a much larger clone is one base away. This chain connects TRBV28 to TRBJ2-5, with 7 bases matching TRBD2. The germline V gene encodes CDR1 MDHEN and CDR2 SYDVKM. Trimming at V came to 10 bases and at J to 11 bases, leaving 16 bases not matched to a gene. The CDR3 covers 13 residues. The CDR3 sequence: CATNSLGDYGQYF. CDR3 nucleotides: TGTGCCACAAATTCCCTCGGGGACTACGGGCAGTACTTC.

The CDR3 is CASSMVPRADTQYF. As DNA, the CDR3 is TGTGCCAGTAGTATGGTTCCTAGGGCAGATACGCAGTATTTT. The chain links TRBV19 to TRBJ2-3; no clear D gene. V was clipped by 3 bases and J by 4 bases, with 11 bases between them. The CDR3 sequence is 14 residues long. CDR1 and CDR2 (germline): LNHDA, SQIVND (reference sequence).

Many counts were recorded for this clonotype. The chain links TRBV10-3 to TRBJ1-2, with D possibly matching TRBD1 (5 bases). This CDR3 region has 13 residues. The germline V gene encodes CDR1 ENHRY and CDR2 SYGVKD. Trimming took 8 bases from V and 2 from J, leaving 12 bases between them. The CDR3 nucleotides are TGTGCCATCGCCATTCGGGACAACTATGGCTACACCTTC. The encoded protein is CAIAIRDNYGYTF.